This entry is about one T cell receptor beta chain. The antigen remains unidentified. The entry originates in a study of shared clonotypes between healthy human individuals. Study in general: Per donor, three plates held CD4 naive cells, three held CD4 memory, two held CD8 naive and one held CD8 memory.

Findings and limits, study-wide: The genetic and exposure-history diversity represented was limited by few donors.

The V and J ends lost 4 bases and 6 bases, in that order; junction bases with no gene match: 21. Germline V gives CDR1 WSHSY, CDR2 SAAADI. This CDR3 has 20 amino acids. Profiling relied on immunoSEQ multiplex PCR, and the TCRdb table lists in-frame clones only, not all of them. The sample contains about 1.5 million clones, around 98% of which appear only once. CD45RA-negative memory and CD45RA+ naive subsets were split from the CD4+ cells. The V call is TRBV10-2, the J call TRBJ2-1, with TRBD2 matching over 10 bases. Sequenced sample: naive CD4+ T cells sorted from blood. Subset here: CD45RA+ positively selected. This TCR was recovered from a young man in good health. The CDR3 protein is CASSGFLKASGSVPLNEQFF. The CDR3 DNA sequence: TGCGCCAGCAGTGGATTTTTGAAGGCTAGCGGGAGTGTGCCGCTCAATGAGCAGTTCTTC.